The T cell receptor (beta chain) under discussion was sequenced for a study of blood T cell repertoires in COVID-19 (dated by TCRdb to the early 2020s). About the investigation overall: Samples from collaborators originated in the United States, Italy and Spain and spanned both the acute and convalescent phases of COVID-19. The sample metadata nearly always contained a de-identified subject ID, COVID-19 status, age in years and sex. Samples were obtained from the ongoing ImmuneRACE study (first 160 participants) and from roughly 1,300 subjects provided by 6 global collaborators. Where HLA class I and class II types were available, the types were taken from metadata supplied by the sample provider, not from assay-based typing. The repertoires were released in a freely available public database meant as a resource for research on the immune response to SARS-CoV-2. The prospective study material was composed of cDNA or gDNA derived from T cells, B-cell-depleted T cells, or PBMCs. The dataset comprised deeply sampled blood TCRbeta repertoires from subjects exposed to, actively infected with, or recovered from COVID-19. The paper's findings and limits, for the study overall: How much clinical and demographic metadata was included differed by source and by participant, and the metadata was provided uncurated.

Each collaborating institution followed its own protocols to collect whole blood in K2EDTA tubes. For TCRbeta analysis, collaborators shipped samples as frozen whole blood, isolated PBMCs, or DNA extracted from either of those sample types. The immunoSEQ Assay, a bias-controlled multiplex PCR, was used to amplify TCRbeta CDR3 regions from genomic DNA. Processing in the source paper ran as follows. The number of nucleated cells in each sample was estimated from the amplification of reference gene primers within the assay. To quantify the absolute abundance of each unique TCRbeta CDR3 rearrangement, sequence reads were collapsed and filtered. Productive Simpson clonality was computed per sample as the square root of Simpson's diversity index over productive rearrangements. In its TCRdb copy, this immuneACCESS table keeps in-frame sequences only and misses some clones. Where compared with another copy, unresolved V genes explain less than half of these, and the others have no known cause. V, J and clone size are taken as reported in that table, and D and trimming were inferred from the DNA itself. In all, the sample holds 75,000 to 95,000 clones, and 75% to 85% of those were seen once. Around 12% of the sample rests with the top ten.

As regards this clone: Its antigen target is currently unknown. Per-base qualities were not stored, and no clone one base away is much larger.

The CDR3 measures 14 amino acids from cysteine to phenylalanine. The read is trimmed to its CDR3 DNA, 42 bases read in frame from base 1. For CDR1 and CDR2, the germline V gene (reference sequence) lists SEHNR and FQNEAQ. V sheds 1 base and J sheds 3 bases, leaving 6 bases between their ends. Sequenced sample: peripheral blood. The receptor comes from a woman aged 40 to 50 with active or convalescent COVID-19. The V and J genes are TRBV7-9 and TRBJ2-2; there is no confident call for the D gene. The nucleotide sequence reads TGTGCCAGCAGCTTAGACAGTTACACCGGGGAGCTGTTTTTT. Translated, this gives CASSLDSYTGELFF.